The 11 T cell receptor beta chains below come from one sample, sequenced in a study of cytomegalovirus exposure and HLA in healthy donors. The PCR had 60 Vbeta and 13 Jbeta primers. TCRdb keeps only in-frame clones here, not all; method: immunoSEQ multiplex PCR. This table has under 95,000 clones, roughly 70% appearing once. Material for sequencing was PBMCs. The receptors here all came from a woman aged 40-49 years in good health and CMV-seropositive.

This clone was seen at least ten times. The chain couples TRBV2 to TRBJ1-1; 9 nucleotides align to TRBD1. Germline loops: CDR1 SNHLY, CDR2 FYNNEI. The CDR3 totals 13 residues. The V segment lost 11 bases and the J segment 4 bases; nucleotides outside the gene matches: 8. CDR3 protein: CAVQGQGFTEAFF. The DNA of the CDR3 is TGTGCCGTACAGGGACAGGGTTTCACTGAAGCTTTCTTT.

Worth noting for this clone: A read error may account for a junction end that differs from germline. The rearrangement joins TRBV5-1 to TRBJ2-7; 7 nucleotides match TRBD1. The CDR3 length is 15 residues. Germline CDR1 SGHRS, CDR2 YFSETQ. This CDR3 is CVSSLSWDSSYEQYF. CDR3 bases: TGCGTCAGCAGCTTGAGCTGGGACAGTTCCTACGAGCAGTACTTC.

V usage is TRBV5-1 and J usage is TRBJ2-2; D may be TRBD2 (6 bases). Between the trimmed V and J ends, which lost 3 bases and 6 bases, there was a span of 18 bases. The V gene's germline CDR1 is SGHRS and CDR2 YFSETQ. The CDR3 contains 16 residues. CDR3 in DNA: TGCGCCAGCAGCTCGGGCGGGACTGGGGAGTCCGGGGAGCTGTTTTTT. This gives the protein CASSSGGTGESGELFF.

The rearrangement joins TRBV4-2 to TRBJ1-5, with 8 bases identical to TRBD1. The CDR3 loop spans 17 amino acids. Germline CDR1 reads LGHNA; CDR2 reads YNFKEQ. Trimming at V came to 2 bases and at J to 4 bases, leaving 10 bases not matched to a gene. CDR3 DNA: TGTGCCAGCAGCCAACTTCCCGGACAGGGAGGAAATCAGCCCCAGCATTTT. Protein product: CASSQLPGQGGNQPQHF.

V is TRBV19 and J is TRBJ1-1, with 9 bases aligning to TRBD1. There are 14 residues in the CDR3. After removal of 9 bases from V and 9 bases from J, the junction contained 14 bases not matched to a gene. Germline CDR1 and CDR2: LNHDA and SQIVND (reference sequence). CDR3 sequence: CASQMTGQGRQAFF. CDR3 sequence (DNA): TGTGCCAGCCAGATGACGGGACAGGGTCGACAAGCTTTCTTT.

The CDR3 loop is CASSVSGGTGYGYTF. The DNA of the CDR3 is TGCGCCAGCAGCGTCTCGGGAGGGACAGGGTATGGCTACACCTTC. The J gene is TRBJ1-2, the V gene TRBV5-1, with TRBD1 matching 9 bases. Germline CDR1 SGHRS, CDR2 YFSETQ. The trim removed 4 bases at V and 5 bases at J, leaving 9 bases unmatched. This CDR3 contains 15 residues.

In this sample, this clone turned up once. The genes are TRBV7-3 and TRBJ2-2, with 10 bases identical to TRBD2. The CDR3 is made up of 17 amino acids. V gave up 2 bases and J gave up 1 base; unmatched junction bases: 4. Germline lookup yields CDR1 SGHTA and CDR2 FQGTGA. In nucleotides, the CDR3 is TGTGCCAGCAGCTTACGAACTAGCGGGGAGAACACCGGGGAGCTGTTTTTT. This translates into CASSLRTSGENTGELFF. The whole variable domain, filled in from reference TRBV7-3 and TRBJ2-2, reads GAGVSQTPSNKVTEKGKYVELRCDPISGHTALYWYRQSLGQGPEFLIYFQGTGAADDSGLPNDRFFAVRPEGSVSTLKIQRTERGDSAVYLCASSLRTSGENTGELFFGEGSRLTVL.

The chain employs TRBV2 and TRBJ1-2; D remains ambiguous. The length of the CDR3 is 15 residues. CDR1 SNHLY and CDR2 FYNNEI come from the germline V gene. V gave up 2 bases and J gave up 1 base, with 11 bases separating them. The CDR3 reads CASSELGGFNYGYTF. The CDR3 nucleotides are TGTGCCAGCAGTGAATTGGGAGGTTTTAACTATGGCTACACCTTC.

To note about this clone: The junction shows a germline mismatch at one end, possibly a read error. The chain has TRBV7-7 and TRBJ2-1, with D possibly TRBD1 on 5 matching bases. Germline CDR1 is SSHAT and CDR2 is FNYEAQ (reference sequence). The CDR3 sequence is 15 residues long. The CDR3 is CASSPQQGTYNEQFF. The CDR3 DNA reads TGTGCTAGCAGCCCCCAGCAGGGTACCTACAATGAGCAGTTCTTC.

V is TRBV15 and J is TRBJ2-2; D might be TRBD1 (6 bases). CDR3 length: 14 residues. The germline gives CDR1 LNHNV, CDR2 YYDKDF (reference sequence). V lost 4 bases and J lost 5, with 11 bases in between. CDR3 nucleotide sequence: TGTGCCACCAGCATAGGGGGTCTTACCGGGGAGCTGTTTTTT. Protein sequence: CATSIGGLTGELFF.

The V call is TRBV27, the J call TRBJ2-7; TRBD1 agrees at 7 bases. Germline assignment: CDR1 MNHEY and CDR2 SMNVEV (reference sequence). CDR3 length equals 14 residues. V lost 3 bases to trimming and J lost 1 base; unmatched junction nucleotides: 3. The CDR3 sequence is CASSLDRSSYEQYF. The CDR3 nucleotides read TGTGCCAGCAGTTTGGACAGGTCTTCCTACGAGCAGTACTTC.